The next 10 T cell receptor beta chains were all read from a single sample in a study of T cell repertoires in cytomegalovirus infection. One entry per CDR3 protein results from TCRdb running MiXCR on the reads. The sample has 200,000 or so distinct CDR3 sequences; 35% to 40% are singletons. These receptors have no known antigen. The starting material was CD8+ T cells from cultured PBMCs, obtained from culture after CMV antigen stimulation. Receptors were obtained from a human donor in good health (CMV status not recorded). Some clones in this sample may be carry-over from other donors' samples.

This clonotype has more than one count but fewer than ten. This sequence joins TRBV12-3 or TRBV12-4 and TRBJ1-1; maybe TRBD1 (5 bases). V was shortened by 6 bases and J by 3 bases, with 8 bases between the two germline ends. This CDR3 is built from 12 residues. The CDR3 loop is CASSSGDTEAFF. Written as DNA, the CDR3 is TGTGCCAGCAGCTCGGGGGACACTGAAGCTTTCTTT.

The CDR3 DNA sequence: TGTGCCAGCAGCCCAGGGGAGGGTCTCTATGGCTACACCTTC. Translating gives CASSPGEGLYGYTF. The chain joins TRBV5-6 to TRBJ1-2; D is possibly TRBD1 (6 bases). V was pared by 4 bases and J by 4 bases, with 14 bases between. CDR1 and CDR2 from the germline V gene are SGHDT and YYEEEE. The CDR3 is 14 residues long.

This clonotype was picked up many times. The chain employs TRBV7-8 and TRBJ2-7; TRBD2 aligns across 8 bases. CDR3 length: 15 amino acids. V shed 3 bases, J shed 5 bases, and the junction held 9 bases outside the gene matches. Germline V gene data show CDR1 as SGHVS and CDR2 as FQNEAQ. The CDR3 region is CASSFQPGLVNEQYF. CDR3 DNA sequence: TGTGCCAGCAGCTTTCAACCGGGACTAGTCAACGAGCAGTACTTC.

The chain joins TRBV7-8 to TRBJ1-6; no clear D. The CDR3 is 16 residues long. Germline CDR1 is SGHVS and CDR2 is FQNEAQ. Trimming took 4 bases from V and 7 from J, leaving 17 bases between them. The CDR3 spells CASSSKLDGWNSPLHF. CDR3 nucleotide sequence: TGTGCCAGCAGCTCTAAATTGGACGGTTGGAATTCACCCCTCCACTTT. Full variable domain (remainder filled in from reference TRBV7-8 and TRBJ1-6): GAGVSQSPRYKVAKRGQDVALRCDPISGHVSLFWYQQALGQGPEFLTYFQNEAQLDKSGLPSDRFFAERPEGSVSTLKIQRTQQEDSAVYLCASSSKLDGWNSPLHFGNGTRLTVT.

The rearrangement links TRBV4-2 to TRBJ2-1, with 9 positions matching TRBD2. The CDR3 consists of 16 residues. Trimming removed 0 bases from V and 11 bases from J; junction bases left unmatched: 11. Germline CDR1 is LGHNA and CDR2 is YNFKEQ. In nucleotides, the CDR3 is TGTGCCAGCAGCCAAGATAGGGGACTAGCCCTATTTCAGCAGTTCTTC. This sequence encodes CASSQDRGLALFQQFF.

This clonotype has a handful of counts. This rearrangement joins TRBV7-2 to TRBJ2-5, with 10 positions matching TRBD1. V was clipped by 4 bases and J by 4 bases; unmatched bases: 6. There are 15 residues in the CDR3. Germline V gives CDR1 SGHTA, CDR2 FQGNSA. DNA of the CDR3: TGTGCCAGCAGCTCATTGACAGGGGGCCGAGAGACCCAGTACTTC. Its translation is CASSSLTGGRETQYF.

This clonotype was found a few times. The chain combines TRBV7-8 with TRBJ2-3; D tentatively reads TRBD1 or TRBD2 (5 bases each). From germline, CDR1 is SGHVS and CDR2 FQNEAQ. Between the trimmed V and J ends, which lost 5 bases and 3 bases, there was a span of 18 bases. The length of the CDR3 is 16 residues. The CDR3 sequence is CASSEHYRDPTDTQYF. The CDR3 DNA reads TGTGCCAGCAGCGAGCACTACCGGGACCCTACAGATACGCAGTATTTT.

This clonotype showed up just a few times. The genes are TRBV7-2 and TRBJ2-7; D remains unclear. CDR1 and CDR2 from the germline V gene are SGHTA and FQGNSA. There are 13 residues in the CDR3. V lost 5 bases, J lost 3 bases, and 11 bases lay in between. The CDR3 bases are TGTGCCAGCAGCGCTGACAATTTCTACGAGCAGTACTTC. Translated, it gives CASSADNFYEQYF.

This clonotype was recorded at least ten times. J is TRBJ2-7 and V is TRBV11-2; weak D call: TRBD1 (5 bases). This CDR3 comprises 15 residues. The V gene lost 3 bases and the J gene lost 1 base, with 13 bases spanning the gap. Looked up from germline, CDR1 is SGHAT and CDR2 is FQNNGV. The CDR3 is CASSLGQGRSYEQYF. As DNA, the CDR3 is TGTGCCAGCAGCTTGGGCCAGGGTAGGTCCTACGAGCAGTACTTC. The full variable domain, in which reference TRBV11-2 and TRBJ2-7 provide the parts outside the CDR3, is EAGVAQSPRYKIIEKRQSVAFWCNPISGHATLYWYQQILGQGPKLLIQFQNNGVVDDSQLPKDRFSAERLKGVDSTLKIQPAKLEDSAVYLCASSLGQGRSYEQYFGPGTRLTVT.

The rearrangement joins TRBV11-2 to TRBJ1-2; TRBD1 matches 8 bases. CDR1 and CDR2 (germline): SGHAT, FQNNGV. V was pared by 1 base and J by 8 bases, with 6 bases of the junction left unmatched. The length of the CDR3 is 14 residues. The CDR3 bases are TGTGCCAGCAGCTTAGCCAGGGGGCCATGGGGCTACACCTTC. As protein: CASSLARGPWGYTF. The variable domain in full, completed from reference TRBV11-2 and TRBJ1-2, reads EAGVAQSPRYKIIEKRQSVAFWCNPISGHATLYWYQQILGQGPKLLIQFQNNGVVDDSQLPKDRFSAERLKGVDSTLKIQPAKLEDSAVYLCASSLARGPWGYTFGSGTRLTVV.